This is a list of T cell receptor beta chains from one sample in a study of T cells in tuberculosis. The repertoire was sequenced with immunoSEQ multiplex PCR; TCRdb's copy has only in-frame clones and lacks some. The repertoire consists of 30,000 to 35,000 clones, with roughly nine tenths occurring once and the leading ten covering 6.5% to 8.5%. Material: PBMCs, obtained at tuberculosis diagnosis. Source of these receptors: an adult with tuberculosis. Some clones in this sample may be carry-over from other donors' samples. The CDR3 runs from the conserved cysteine through the conserved F or W. Fields, in order: V gene, D gene, clone size, J gene, CDR3 protein, CDR3 DNA. A D gene is named only where the DNA matches it firmly. Some rows mark clone size as missing; the rest say once, few, many or name a class of expanded clone.

v_gene: TRBV6-1
d_gene: NA
abundance: few
j_gene: TRBJ1-6
CDR3aa: CASMWGLNNSPLHF
CDR3nt: TGTGCCAGCATGTGGGGCCTTAATAATTCACCCCTCCACTTT

v_gene: TRBV9
d_gene: NA
abundance: NA
j_gene: TRBJ1-3
CDR3aa: CASSPLEGYSGNTIYF
CDR3nt: TGTGCCAGCAGCCCCCTCGAGGGCTACTCTGGAAACACCATATATTTT

v_gene: TRBV6-6
d_gene: NA
abundance: NA
j_gene: TRBJ2-1
CDR3aa: CASTHGRRGGYNEQFF
CDR3nt: TGTGCCAGCACCCACGGCCGGAGAGGGGGTTACAATGAGCAGTTCTTC

v_gene: TRBV7-3
d_gene: TRBD2
abundance: NA
j_gene: TRBJ2-5
CDR3aa: CASSFSGGAKTQYF
CDR3nt: TGTGCCAGCAGCTTCAGCGGGGGGGCGAAGACCCAGTACTTC

v_gene: TRBV5-1
d_gene: TRBD1
abundance: NA
j_gene: TRBJ2-1
CDR3aa: CASSLPLPGQGSYNEQFF
CDR3nt: TGCGCCAGCAGCTTACCTCTCCCGGGACAGGGGTCCTACAATGAGCAGTTCTTC

v_gene: TRBV4-1
d_gene: NA
abundance: NA
j_gene: TRBJ1-4
CDR3aa: CASSHSGEKLFF
CDR3nt: TGCGCCAGCAGCCACTCCGGTGAAAAACTGTTTTTT

v_gene: TRBV30
d_gene: NA
abundance: NA
j_gene: TRBJ2-7
CDR3aa: CAARGKGFPLIEQYF
CDR3nt: TGTGCCGCACGAGGGAAAGGGTTCCCACTTATCGAGCAGTACTTC

v_gene: TRBV27
d_gene: NA
abundance: NA
j_gene: TRBJ1-4
CDR3aa: CASSFRQFGEKLFF
CDR3nt: TGTGCCAGCAGTTTTCGACAGTTTGGTGAAAAACTGTTTTTT

v_gene: TRBV27
d_gene: NA
abundance: NA
j_gene: TRBJ1-1
CDR3aa: CASSLSRVRTEAFF
CDR3nt: TGTGCCAGCAGTTTATCGAGGGTCAGAACTGAAGCTTTCTTT

v_gene: TRBV30
d_gene: NA
abundance: NA
j_gene: TRBJ2-7
CDR3aa: CAWTPGLAKPYEQYF
CDR3nt: TGTGCCTGGACCCCGGGGTTGGCCAAACCCTACGAGCAGTACTTC

v_gene: TRBV29-1
d_gene: TRBD1
abundance: NA
j_gene: TRBJ2-1
CDR3aa: CSAHRGSYNEQFF
CDR3nt: TGCAGCGCCCACAGGGGATCCTACAATGAGCAGTTCTTC

v_gene: TRBV6-1
d_gene: TRBD1
abundance: NA
j_gene: TRBJ1-6
CDR3aa: CAGGGTELYSPLHF
CDR3nt: TGTGCCGGAGGCGGGACAGAGCTTTATTCACCCCTCCACTTT

v_gene: TRBV27
d_gene: NA
abundance: NA
j_gene: TRBJ1-1
CDR3aa: CASGSRGSGLQNTEAFF
CDR3nt: TGTGCCAGCGGCTCCCGGGGTTCGGGACTCCAGAACACTGAAGCTTTCTTT

v_gene: TRBV30
d_gene: TRBD2
abundance: NA
j_gene: TRBJ2-3
CDR3aa: CAWSVLGSGGAWTDTQYF
CDR3nt: TGTGCCTGGAGTGTATTGGGTAGCGGGGGGGCATGGACAGATACGCAGTATTTT

v_gene: TRBV9
d_gene: TRBD1
abundance: NA
j_gene: TRBJ1-1
CDR3aa: CASSPKTGGATEAFF
CDR3nt: TGTGCCAGCAGCCCAAAGACAGGGGGCGCAACTGAAGCTTTCTTT

v_gene: TRBV6-1
d_gene: NA
abundance: NA
j_gene: TRBJ2-6
CDR3aa: CASSENPLTDSGANVLTF
CDR3nt: TGTGCCAGCAGTGAGAATCCTCTGACAGACTCTGGGGCCAACGTCCTGACTTTC

v_gene: TRBV13
d_gene: TRBD1
abundance: NA
j_gene: TRBJ2-7
CDR3aa: CASSLLGQGAYEQYF
CDR3nt: TGTGCCAGCAGCTTATTGGGACAGGGGGCCTACGAGCAGTACTTC

v_gene: TRBV13
d_gene: TRBD1
abundance: NA
j_gene: TRBJ2-7
CDR3aa: CASSLGGQFVEQYF
CDR3nt: TGTGCCAGCAGCTTAGGGGGACAGTTTGTTGAGCAGTACTTC

v_gene: TRBV7-8
d_gene: NA
abundance: NA
j_gene: TRBJ1-2
CDR3aa: CASSAKQGLYGYTF
CDR3nt: TGTGCCAGCAGCGCCAAACAGGGATTGTATGGCTACACCTTC

v_gene: TRBV5-4
d_gene: NA
abundance: NA
j_gene: TRBJ2-3
CDR3aa: CASSLRARGGADTQYF
CDR3nt: TGTGCCAGCAGCTTGAGGGCGAGGGGGGGCGCAGATACGCAGTATTTT

v_gene: TRBV7-8
d_gene: TRBD1
abundance: NA
j_gene: TRBJ2-1
CDR3aa: CASSSWTGPPEQFF
CDR3nt: TGTGCCAGCAGCTCATGGACAGGGCCTCCGGAGCAGTTCTTC

v_gene: TRBV6-5
d_gene: TRBD1
abundance: NA
j_gene: TRBJ1-6
CDR3aa: CASKTGGIDSPLHF
CDR3nt: TGTGCCAGTAAGACAGGGGGAATAGATTCACCCCTCCACTTT

v_gene: TRBV14
d_gene: NA
abundance: NA
j_gene: TRBJ1-2
CDR3aa: CASSQGRLPLRGYTF
CDR3nt: TGTGCCAGCAGCCAAGGTCGGTTACCCCTGCGGGGCTACACCTTC

v_gene: TRBV5-1
d_gene: NA
abundance: once
j_gene: TRBJ1-4
CDR3aa: CASSRAGTFNEKLFF
CDR3nt: TGCGCCAGCAGCCGCGCCGGGACATTCAATGAAAAACTGTTTTTT

v_gene: TRBV18
d_gene: TRBD1
abundance: once
j_gene: TRBJ2-1
CDR3aa: CASSPPGQGLINEQFF
CDR3nt: TGTGCCAGCTCACCGCCCGGACAGGGATTGATCAATGAGCAGTTCTTC

v_gene: TRBV6-4
d_gene: TRBD2
abundance: NA
j_gene: TRBJ2-7
CDR3aa: CASRAGGAGSYEQYF
CDR3nt: TGTGCCAGCAGAGCGGGGGGGGCCGGATCCTACGAGCAGTACTTC

v_gene: TRBV7-6
d_gene: NA
abundance: NA
j_gene: TRBJ2-1
CDR3aa: CASSLASGNNEQFF
CDR3nt: TGTGCCAGCAGCTTAGCGAGCGGCAACAATGAGCAGTTCTTC

v_gene: TRBV19
d_gene: TRBD1
abundance: NA
j_gene: TRBJ2-4
CDR3aa: CATGGGTGVIQYF
CDR3nt: TGTGCCACGGGGGGCGGGACAGGGGTCATTCAGTACTTC

v_gene: TRBV10-1
d_gene: TRBD2
abundance: NA
j_gene: TRBJ2-1
CDR3aa: CASSESNAASASGGIEQFF
CDR3nt: TGCGCCAGCAGTGAGTCGAATGCGGCGTCGGCTAGCGGGGGGATTGAGCAGTTCTTC

v_gene: TRBV15
d_gene: TRBD2
abundance: NA
j_gene: TRBJ2-7
CDR3aa: CATSTSGGYEQYF
CDR3nt: TGTGCCACCAGCACTAGCGGGGGTTACGAGCAGTACTTC

v_gene: TRBV18
d_gene: TRBD1
abundance: NA
j_gene: TRBJ2-7
CDR3aa: CASSPPGQPYEQYF
CDR3nt: TGTGCCAGCTCACCCCCGGGACAGCCCTACGAGCAGTACTTC

v_gene: TRBV7-2
d_gene: NA
abundance: NA
j_gene: TRBJ1-5
CDR3aa: CASSLGNRGNQPQHF
CDR3nt: TGTGCCAGCAGCCTAGGAAACAGGGGCAATCAGCCCCAGCATTTT

v_gene: TRBV2
d_gene: NA
abundance: NA
j_gene: TRBJ2-3
CDR3aa: CASGTFNTDTQYF
CDR3nt: TGTGCCAGCGGGACTTTCAACACAGATACGCAGTATTTT

v_gene: TRBV5-1
d_gene: TRBD1
abundance: NA
j_gene: TRBJ2-2
CDR3aa: CASSPGQEATAGELFF
CDR3nt: TGCGCCAGCAGCCCCGGACAGGAGGCAACGGCCGGGGAGCTGTTTTTT

v_gene: TRBV6-6
d_gene: NA
abundance: NA
j_gene: TRBJ2-7
CDR3aa: CASSYRAGANAYEQYF
CDR3nt: TGTGCCAGCAGTTACAGGGCAGGGGCGAATGCCTACGAGCAGTACTTC

v_gene: TRBV7-9
d_gene: NA
abundance: NA
j_gene: TRBJ2-3
CDR3aa: CASSFLGRLTDTQYF
CDR3nt: TGTGCCAGCAGCTTCCTAGGCCGACTCACAGATACGCAGTATTTT

v_gene: TRBV9
d_gene: TRBD2
abundance: NA
j_gene: TRBJ2-3
CDR3aa: CASSVLAGGTDTQYF
CDR3nt: TGTGCCAGCAGCGTACTAGCGGGGGGCACAGATACGCAGTATTTT

v_gene: TRBV7-7
d_gene: NA
abundance: NA
j_gene: TRBJ2-5
CDR3aa: CASSSGQNTILQETQYF
CDR3nt: TGTGCCAGCAGCTCTGGACAGAACACGATTCTCCAAGAGACCCAGTACTTC

v_gene: TRBV19
d_gene: TRBD1
abundance: few
j_gene: TRBJ2-7
CDR3aa: CASSRDRGYEQYF
CDR3nt: TGTGCCAGTAGTAGAGACAGGGGGTACGAGCAGTACTTC

v_gene: TRBV27
d_gene: TRBD2
abundance: NA
j_gene: TRBJ2-7
CDR3aa: CASSDTGLSSYEQYF
CDR3nt: TGTGCCAGCAGCGACACGGGACTAAGCTCCTACGAGCAGTACTTC

v_gene: TRBV21-1
d_gene: NA
abundance: NA
j_gene: TRBJ2-2
CDR3aa: CASSRRLAQNTGELFF
CDR3nt: TGTGCCAGCAGCCGTCGACTAGCGCAAAACACCGGGGAGCTGTTTTTT

v_gene: TRBV28
d_gene: TRBD1
abundance: NA
j_gene: TRBJ1-4
CDR3aa: CASTPGTGGLKLFF
CDR3nt: TGTGCCAGTACTCCCGGGACAGGGGGTTTAAAACTGTTTTTT

v_gene: TRBV19
d_gene: NA
abundance: NA
j_gene: TRBJ2-2
CDR3aa: CASSIRSRKGGELFF
CDR3nt: TGTGCCAGTAGTATTCGGTCTAGAAAAGGTGGGGAGCTGTTTTTT

v_gene: TRBV19
d_gene: TRBD1
abundance: NA
j_gene: TRBJ1-4
CDR3aa: CASEAYGTAGMEKLFF
CDR3nt: TGTGCCAGTGAGGCCTACGGGACAGCTGGAATGGAAAAACTGTTTTTT

v_gene: TRBV2
d_gene: TRBD1
abundance: NA
j_gene: TRBJ1-1
CDR3aa: CASSGWTGFSPEAFF
CDR3nt: TGTGCCAGCAGTGGTTGGACAGGATTTTCCCCTGAAGCTTTCTTT

v_gene: TRBV10-1
d_gene: NA
abundance: NA
j_gene: TRBJ2-2
CDR3aa: CASSNVRTITNTGELFF
CDR3nt: TGCGCCAGCAGTAACGTCCGAACTATAACGAACACCGGGGAGCTGTTTTTT

v_gene: TRBV27
d_gene: TRBD2
abundance: once
j_gene: TRBJ2-3
CDR3aa: CASSFVAGGQGVDTQYF
CDR3nt: TGTGCCAGCAGTTTCGTAGCGGGGGGGCAGGGTGTAGATACGCAGTATTTT

v_gene: TRBV7-2
d_gene: TRBD2
abundance: NA
j_gene: TRBJ2-3
CDR3aa: CARILAGETYTQYF
CDR3nt: TGTGCCAGGATACTAGCGGGGGAGACCTATACGCAGTATTTT

v_gene: TRBV27
d_gene: NA
abundance: NA
j_gene: TRBJ1-4
CDR3aa: CASSYQGIGEKLFF
CDR3nt: TGTGCCAGCAGTTACCAGGGGATCGGGGAAAAACTGTTTTTT

v_gene: TRBV15
d_gene: NA
abundance: NA
j_gene: TRBJ2-3
CDR3aa: CATSRDEATDTQYF
CDR3nt: TGTGCCACCAGCAGAGATGAGGCCACAGATACGCAGTATTTT

v_gene: TRBV5-1
d_gene: NA
abundance: NA
j_gene: TRBJ1-1
CDR3aa: CASSLDSTEAFF
CDR3nt: TGCGCCAGCAGCTTGGACAGCACTGAAGCTTTCTTT

v_gene: TRBV9
d_gene: NA
abundance: few
j_gene: TRBJ1-1
CDR3aa: CASSPGESEAFF
CDR3nt: TGTGCCAGCAGCCCCGGAGAGTCTGAAGCTTTCTTT

v_gene: TRBV6-1
d_gene: TRBD1
abundance: NA
j_gene: TRBJ1-1
CDR3aa: CASSESRQGMIAMNTEAFF
CDR3nt: TGTGCCAGCAGTGAATCTAGACAGGGAATGATCGCCATGAACACTGAAGCTTTCTTT

v_gene: TRBV18
d_gene: NA
abundance: once
j_gene: TRBJ2-1
CDR3aa: CASSPPGTSYNEQFF
CDR3nt: TGTGCCAGCTCACCACCGGGGACTTCCTACAATGAGCAGTTCTTC

v_gene: TRBV5-1
d_gene: TRBD1
abundance: NA
j_gene: TRBJ1-1
CDR3aa: CASSLAGTGKTEAFF
CDR3nt: TGCGCCAGCAGCTTGGCGGGGACAGGGAAAACTGAAGCTTTCTTT

v_gene: TRBV6-1
d_gene: TRBD1
abundance: NA
j_gene: TRBJ1-1
CDR3aa: CASSEIGWGQRNTEAFF
CDR3nt: TGTGCCAGCAGTGAAATCGGTTGGGGACAGCGAAACACTGAAGCTTTCTTT

v_gene: TRBV7-6
d_gene: TRBD2
abundance: NA
j_gene: TRBJ2-3
CDR3aa: CASSHAASGGRTDTQYF
CDR3nt: TGTGCCAGCAGCCACGCTGCTAGCGGGGGCCGCACAGATACGCAGTATTTT

v_gene: TRBV5-6
d_gene: TRBD1
abundance: NA
j_gene: TRBJ2-3
CDR3aa: CASSGRQGTDTQYF
CDR3nt: TGTGCCAGCAGCGGGAGACAGGGGACAGATACGCAGTATTTT

v_gene: TRBV6-4
d_gene: NA
abundance: NA
j_gene: TRBJ1-2
CDR3aa: CASRPQQGSYGYTF
CDR3nt: TGTGCCAGCAGACCCCAACAGGGATCCTATGGCTACACCTTC